What follows describes a single TCR beta chain. The CDR3 is 18 amino acids. The ends lost 5 bases at V and 0 bases at J; junction bases unmatched: 13. Germline V gene data show CDR1 as MDHEN and CDR2 as SYDVKM. These data are taken from a study of blood T cell repertoires in COVID-19. Sequencing was performed with immunoSEQ multiplex PCR; in TCRdb, only in-frame clones are kept and a portion is missing. The data hold some 70,000 clones, with 75% to 90% observed a single time. Sequencing used peripheral blood. The origin of this receptor is a woman older than 75 with active COVID-19. This chain links TRBV28 with TRBJ2-3; the match to TRBD1 covers 8 bases. The chain's CDR3 is CASSSSRAGGGSTDTQYF. CDR3 in DNA: TGTGCCAGCAGTAGTTCCCGAGCAGGGGGCGGAAGCACAGATACGCAGTATTTT.